This note documents a single TCR beta chain sequence. This sample was taken from a study of blood T cell repertoires in COVID-19. As for the study in general: From the United States, Italy and Spain came samples of acute and convalescent COVID-19. T cells, B-cell-depleted T cells, or PBMCs provided the cDNA or gDNA that served as material.

This CDR3 is built from 15 residues. Germline loops: CDR1 MNHNY, CDR2 SVGAGI (reference sequence). With 7 bases removed from V and 1 base from J, the gap between germline ends came to 15 bases. In the source study's methods: Scientists estimated how many nucleated cells there were by amplifying reference gene primers. Clones were sequenced by immunoSEQ multiplex PCR, and TCRdb holds only the in-frame ones, with some missing. V and J calls plus clone size are reproduced from that table; the DNA served to infer D and trimming. Of 85,000 to 95,000 clones in the sample, more than 75% are singletons; the top ten hold more than 25%.

Specimen: peripheral blood. The chain is built from TRBV6-6 and TRBJ2-3; D is unclear. The clonotype was recovered from a human donor in a cohort sampled during active COVID-19. CDR3 in DNA: TGTGCCAGCACCCCCCCCGGGTTGGGCACAGATACGCAGTATTTT. It encodes CASTPPGLGTDTQYF.